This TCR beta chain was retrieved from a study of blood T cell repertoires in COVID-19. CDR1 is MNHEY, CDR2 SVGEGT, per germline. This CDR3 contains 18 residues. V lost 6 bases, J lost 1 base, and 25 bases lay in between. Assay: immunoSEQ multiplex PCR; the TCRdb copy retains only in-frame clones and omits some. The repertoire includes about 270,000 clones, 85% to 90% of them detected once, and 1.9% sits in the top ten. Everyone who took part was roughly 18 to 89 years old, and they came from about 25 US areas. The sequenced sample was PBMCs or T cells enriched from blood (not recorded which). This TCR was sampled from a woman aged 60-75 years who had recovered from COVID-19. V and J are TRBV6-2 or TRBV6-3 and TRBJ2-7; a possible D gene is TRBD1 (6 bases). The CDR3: CASSRTGTPRSRSYEQYF. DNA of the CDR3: TGTGCCAGCAGCCGAACCGGGACACCCCGCTCCCGGTCCTACGAGCAGTACTTC.